Presented here are 24 T cell receptor beta chains from one specimen sequenced in a study of blood T cell repertoires in COVID-19. Some clones are missing from TCRdb's copy, which holds only in-frame ones; the method was immunoSEQ multiplex PCR. The sample yields roughly 140,000 clones, about 85% seen once. The sample taken for sequencing was peripheral blood. These receptors were collected from a woman aged 55-75 years with COVID-19, enrolled during active disease.

The chain links TRBV24-1 to TRBJ2-1, with 12 bases lining up with TRBD1. V was clipped by 10 bases and J by 6 bases; unmatched bases: 6. There are 14 residues in the CDR3. Germline CDR1 KGHDR, CDR2 SFDVKD. The CDR3 loop reads CATTGTGGRNEQFF. For the CDR3, the DNA is TGTGCCACTACCGGGACAGGGGGCCGCAATGAGCAGTTCTTC.

This chain links TRBV2 with TRBJ2-4; 7 positions agree with TRBD2. Looked up from germline, CDR1 is SNHLY and CDR2 is FYNNEI. V lost 3 bases, J lost 6 bases, and 11 bases stayed unmatched. The CDR3 is made up of 16 amino acids. The CDR3 reads CASSEGRRGGRNIQYF. For the CDR3, the DNA is TGTGCCAGCAGTGAGGGGAGACGGGGAGGGAGAAACATTCAGTACTTC.

This rearrangement joins TRBV2 to TRBJ2-2; 10 nucleotides agree with TRBD1. Germline trimming cut 6 bases from V and 4 bases from J; bases unmatched to any gene: 17. CDR3 size: 19 residues. Germline-derived CDR1 and CDR2 are SNHLY and FYNNEI. The CDR3 DNA reads as TGTGCCAGCAGAGCAATTAACCTTGACAGGGGGCGCCGCACCGGGGAGCTGTTTTTT. Translated, it gives CASRAINLDRGRRTGELFF.

V usage is TRBV30 and J usage is TRBJ1-2; no definite D call. Germline V gene data show CDR1 as GTSNPN and CDR2 as SVGIG (reference sequence). The CDR3 length is 12 residues. V was pared by 4 bases and J by 2 bases, with 8 bases between. CDR3 region: CAWTVPNYGYTF. DNA for the CDR3: TGTGCCTGGACAGTTCCGAACTATGGCTACACCTTC.

This clone was found once. The gene calls are TRBV2 and TRBJ2-5, with D perhaps TRBD2 (6 bases). This CDR3 comprises 15 residues. Germline values: CDR1 SNHLY, CDR2 FYNNEI. V lost 2 bases to trimming and J lost 3 bases, with 13 bases between them. The CDR3 is CASSEWGVREETQYF. The CDR3 DNA follows: TGTGCCAGCAGTGAATGGGGGGTTAGAGAAGAGACCCAGTACTTC.

The CDR3 sequence: CASGQTSGITYEQYF. CDR3 sequence (DNA): TGTGCTAGTGGACAAACTAGCGGGATAACCTACGAGCAGTACTTC. The chain couples TRBV12-5 to TRBJ2-7, with TRBD2 matching 10 bases. V dropped 6 bases and J dropped 2; count of bases not matched to a gene: 7. Germline CDR1 is LGHNT and CDR2 is FRNRAP. This CDR3 is 15 amino acids long.

This clone was counted a few times. The chain couples TRBV11-2 to TRBJ2-7; 14 bases are shared with TRBD2. After removal of 5 bases from V and 4 bases from J, the junction contained 7 bases not matched to a gene. The CDR3 extends over 16 amino acids. The germline V gene encodes CDR1 SGHAT and CDR2 FQNNGV. The CDR3, as DNA: TGTGCCAGCAGCCTACCGGGACTAGCGGGAGTTTACGAGCAGTACTTC. It is translated as CASSLPGLAGVYEQYF.

J is TRBJ1-1 and V is TRBV5-1, with 10 bases aligning to TRBD1. CDR3 length: 15 amino acids. With V trimmed by 3 bases and J by 2 bases, 4 bases remained unmatched. CDR1 is SGHRS, CDR2 YFSETQ, per germline. The CDR3 DNA is TGCGCCAGCAGCTCGAGGACAGGGGGAAACACTGAAGCTTTCTTT. Translation gives CASSSRTGGNTEAFF. The full variable domain, rest sourced from reference TRBV5-1 and TRBJ1-1, is KAGVTQTPRYLIKTRGQQVTLSCSPISGHRSVSWYQQTPGQGLQFLFEYFSETQRNKGNFPGRFSGRQFSNSRSEMNVSTLELGDSALYLCASSSRTGGNTEAFFGQGTRLTVV.

V is TRBV3-1 (or the pseudogene TRBV3-2) and J is TRBJ1-3; no reliable D call. CDR3 size: 19 residues. Trimming left V 2 bases short and J 0 bases short, with 20 bases between. Per the germline V gene, CDR1 is LGHDT and CDR2 is YNNKEL (reference sequence). The CDR3 DNA follows: TGTGCCAGCAGCCAATACAATCTCTTTGCGGCAAGCTCTGGAAACACCATATATTTT. This sequence encodes CASSQYNLFAASSGNTIYF.

The chain combines TRBV24-1 with TRBJ1-5, with D uncertain. The V and J ends lost 2 bases and 5 bases respectively, with 9 bases between them. Germline V gene sequence: CDR1 KGHDR, CDR2 SFDVKD. The CDR3 spans 14 residues. The CDR3 nucleotides are TGTGCCACCAGTGATTACTTCAGCGATCAGCCCCAGCATTTT. Encoded protein: CATSDYFSDQPQHF.

The chain joins TRBV15 to TRBJ1-4; 8 bases are shared with TRBD1. The germline gives CDR1 LNHNV, CDR2 YYDKDF (reference sequence). With 2 bases clipped from V and 7 bases from J, the junction kept 6 bases outside the gene matches. CDR3 length equals 15 residues. The CDR3 sequence is CATSRPGQGFEKLFF. CDR3 bases: TGTGCCACCAGCAGACCCGGACAGGGTTTTGAAAAACTGTTTTTT.

The chain recombines TRBV5-6 with TRBJ1-6, with 7 bases that match TRBD1. This CDR3 has 15 amino acids. After removal of 4 bases from V and 6 bases from J, the junction contained 7 bases not matched to a gene. Germline loops: CDR1 SGHDT, CDR2 YYEEEE. CDR3 in amino acids: CASSSTWDSNSPLHF. As DNA, the CDR3 is TGTGCCAGCAGCAGCACCTGGGACAGTAATTCACCCCTCCACTTT. Filled out from reference TRBV5-6 and TRBJ1-6, the complete variable domain reads DAGVTQSPTHLIKTRGQQVTLRCSPKSGHDTVSWYQQALGQGPQFIFQYYEEEERQRGNFPDRFSGHQFPNYSSELNVNALLLGDSALYLCASSSTWDSNSPLHFGNGTRLTVT.

This sequence joins TRBV10-2 and TRBJ1-1, with 9 nucleotides matching TRBD1. The CDR3 contains 13 residues. Germline V gives CDR1 WSHSY, CDR2 SAAADI. V lost 10 bases, J lost 0 bases, and 3 bases stayed unmatched. The CDR3 reads CATRTGVNTEAFF. The CDR3 DNA reads as TGCGCCACCCGGACAGGGGTGAACACTGAAGCTTTCTTT.

The V and J genes are TRBV7-3 and TRBJ2-1, with D possibly being TRBD1 (7 bases). CDR1 and CDR2 (germline): SGHTA, FQGTGA. The V and J ends lost 0 bases and 8 bases respectively, with 11 bases between them. The CDR3 has 14 amino acids. The CDR3 here is CASSLTRGRYEQFF. CDR3 in DNA: TGTGCCAGCAGCTTAACCAGGGGGAGGTATGAGCAGTTCTTC.

Only a few counts were recorded for this clone. J is TRBJ1-6 and V is TRBV7-2; 10 nucleotides align to TRBD1. Germline CDR1 reads SGHTA; CDR2 reads FQGNSA. This CDR3 is built from 15 residues. The J segment lost 9 bases and the V segment lost 4 bases, leaving 6 bases of the junction unmatched. The CDR3 loop reads CASSSSGTGVSPLHF. CDR3 in DNA: TGTGCCAGCAGCTCGTCCGGGACAGGGGTTTCACCCCTCCACTTT.

This clone was detected only once. V is TRBV30 and J is TRBJ1-1; possibly TRBD1 for D (5 bases). V was trimmed by 7 bases and J by 3 bases, leaving 9 bases between them. The CDR3 is 11 residues long. Germline V gene data show CDR1 as GTSNPN and CDR2 as SVGIG (reference sequence). This CDR3 reads CASQGYTEAFF. As DNA, the CDR3 is TGTGCCTCTCAGGGCTACACTGAAGCTTTCTTT.

This clone was recorded once. V usage is TRBV5-6 and J usage is TRBJ1-1; TRBD1 is a possible D gene (6 bases). The germline V gene has CDR1 SGHDT and CDR2 YYEEEE. The CDR3 spans 13 residues. V was pared by 1 base and J by 3 bases, with 7 bases between. The CDR3 protein is CASSLRGYTEAFF. CDR3 nucleotides: TGTGCCAGCAGCTTGAGGGGGTACACTGAAGCTTTCTTT.

The DNA for the CDR3 is TGTGCCTGGAAATGGAGCGCTGGAAACACCATATATTTT. Its protein product is CAWKWSAGNTIYF. This chain uses TRBV30 with TRBJ1-3; no clear D. CDR1 is GTSNPN, CDR2 SVGIG, per germline (reference sequence). V shed 4 bases and J shed 2 bases, with 9 bases lying between them. This CDR3 region has 13 residues.

The chain is built from TRBV6-4 and TRBJ2-1; D is unresolved. V dropped 3 bases and J dropped 1 base, with 13 bases sitting between them. Germline lookup yields CDR1 MRHNA and CDR2 SNTAGT. CDR3 size: 16 residues. The CDR3 protein is CASSDFGSTSYNEQFF. For the CDR3, the DNA is TGTGCCAGCAGTGATTTCGGGTCTACTTCCTACAATGAGCAGTTCTTC.

The chain combines TRBV3-1 (or the pseudogene TRBV3-2) with TRBJ1-6; D is possibly TRBD1 (5 bases). The V and J ends lost 8 bases and 6 bases respectively, with 14 bases between them. Germline-derived CDR1 and CDR2 are LGHDT and YNNKEL (reference sequence). The CDR3 spans 14 residues. CDR3 region: CASVGLGVNSPLHF. The CDR3 coding sequence is TGTGCCAGCGTAGGACTAGGGGTTAATTCACCCCTCCACTTT.

V gene TRBV13 combines with J gene TRBJ1-6, with 7 nucleotides matching TRBD1. The CDR3 contains 15 residues. Germline lookup yields CDR1 PRHDT and CDR2 FYEKMQ (reference sequence). V lost 6 bases and J lost 6; bases outside the gene matches: 8. DNA of the CDR3: TGTGCCAGCAGTAAAAGACAGGGCGGTAATTCACCCCTCCACTTT. Amino acid sequence: CASSKRQGGNSPLHF.

The chain couples TRBV18 to TRBJ1-3, with D maybe TRBD1 (6 bases). Trimming removed 4 bases at V and 0 bases at J, with 13 bases between. CDR3 length: 16 residues. Germline loops: CDR1 KGHSH, CDR2 LQKENI. CDR3 coding DNA: TGTGCCAGCTCACTACTGGACAGTAACTCTGGAAACACCATATATTTT. Protein: CASSLLDSNSGNTIYF.

The gene calls are TRBV18 and TRBJ1-1; weak D call: TRBD1 (6 bases). This CDR3 spans 14 amino acids. Trimming stripped 4 bases from V and 0 bases from J, with 9 bases between. CDR1 is KGHSH, CDR2 LQKENI, per germline. The CDR3 protein is CASSRKGVNTEAFF. The CDR3 bases are TGTGCCAGCTCACGGAAGGGGGTGAACACTGAAGCTTTCTTT.

The genes are TRBV14 and TRBJ1-1; tentatively, D is TRBD1 (5 bases). The CDR3 has 14 residues. V lost 3 bases to trimming and J lost 5 bases, with 13 bases between them. The germline V gene has CDR1 SGHDN and CDR2 FVKESK. CDR3 DNA: TGTGCCAGCAGCCACCTGGGGCGGGGAACTGAAGCTTTCTTT. Protein sequence: CASSHLGRGTEAFF.